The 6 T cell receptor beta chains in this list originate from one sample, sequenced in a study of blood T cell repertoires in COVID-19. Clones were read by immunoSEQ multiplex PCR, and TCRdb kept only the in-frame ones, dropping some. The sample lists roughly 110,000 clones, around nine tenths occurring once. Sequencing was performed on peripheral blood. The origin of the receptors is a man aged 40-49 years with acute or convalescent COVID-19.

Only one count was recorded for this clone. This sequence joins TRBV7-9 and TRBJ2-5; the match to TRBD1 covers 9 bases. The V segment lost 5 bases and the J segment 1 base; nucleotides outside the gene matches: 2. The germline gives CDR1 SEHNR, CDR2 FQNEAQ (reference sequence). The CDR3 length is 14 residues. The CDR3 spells CASSTQGAQETQYF. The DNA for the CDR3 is TGTGCCAGCAGCACACAGGGGGCCCAAGAGACCCAGTACTTC.

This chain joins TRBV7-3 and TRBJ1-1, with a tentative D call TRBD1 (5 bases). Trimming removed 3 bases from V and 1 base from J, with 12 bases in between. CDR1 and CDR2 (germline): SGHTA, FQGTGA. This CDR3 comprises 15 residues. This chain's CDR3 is CASSFQGGGNTEAFF. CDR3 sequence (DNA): TGTGCCAGCAGCTTCCAGGGAGGAGGGAACACTGAAGCTTTCTTT.

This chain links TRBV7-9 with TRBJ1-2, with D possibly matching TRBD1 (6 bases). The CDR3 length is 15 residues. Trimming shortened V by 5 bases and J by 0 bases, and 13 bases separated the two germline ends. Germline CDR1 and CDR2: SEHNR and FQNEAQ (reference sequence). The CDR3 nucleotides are TGTGCCAGCAGCCAAGGACAGAACGCTAACTATGGCTACACCTTC. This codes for CASSQGQNANYGYTF.

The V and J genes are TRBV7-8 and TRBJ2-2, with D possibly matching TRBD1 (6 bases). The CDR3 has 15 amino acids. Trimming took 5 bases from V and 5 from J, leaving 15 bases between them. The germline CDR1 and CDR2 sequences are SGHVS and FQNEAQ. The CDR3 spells CASSDAGVGTGELFF. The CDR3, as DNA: TGTGCCAGCAGCGACGCAGGGGTTGGAACCGGGGAGCTGTTTTTT. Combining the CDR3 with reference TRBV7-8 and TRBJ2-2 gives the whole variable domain GAGVSQSPRYKVAKRGQDVALRCDPISGHVSLFWYQQALGQGPEFLTYFQNEAQLDKSGLPSDRFFAERPEGSVSTLKIQRTQQEDSAVYLCASSDAGVGTGELFFGEGSRLTVL.

As DNA, the CDR3 is TGTGCTAGTGGACGGCCAACCGGGACAAATTACAATGAGCAGTTCTTC. Its translation is CASGRPTGTNYNEQFF. This chain uses TRBV12-5 with TRBJ2-1, with D perhaps matching TRBD1 (6 bases). The CDR3 extends over 16 amino acids. The V end lost 6 bases, the J end lost 4 bases, and 19 bases lay between the germline ends. CDR1 LGHNT and CDR2 FRNRAP come from the germline V gene. Full variable domain (missing parts from reference TRBV12-5 and TRBJ2-1): DARVTQTPRHKVTEMGQEVTMRCQPILGHNTVFWYRQTMMQGLELLAYFRNRAPLDDSGMPKDRFSAEMPDATLATLKIQPSEPRDSAVYFCASGRPTGTNYNEQFFGPGTRLTVL.

The CDR3 sequence is CASRRETEAFF. In DNA form, the CDR3 reads TGTGCCAGTAGACGAGAAACTGAAGCTTTCTTT. The V gene is TRBV19, the J gene TRBJ1-1; D is unresolved. The V end lost 6 bases, the J end lost 5 bases, and 7 bases lay between the germline ends. Germline CDR1 reads LNHDA; CDR2 reads SQIVND (reference sequence). This CDR3 has 11 amino acids.